This section outlines one T cell receptor beta chain sequence together with its context. Its cognate antigen is unknown. Each donor's status was that of a healthy bone marrow donor. Per germline, CDR1 KGHSH and CDR2 LQKENI. There are 17 residues in the CDR3. V was shortened by 0 bases and J by 0 bases, with 15 bases between the two germline ends. This specimen belongs to a study of cytomegalovirus exposure and HLA in healthy donors. Study results and limitations: The study flagged 150 to 200 TCR beta chains as cytomegalovirus-associated.

PCR amplification relied on 60 Vbeta primers (plus 13 Jbeta primers). TCRdb keeps only in-frame clones here, not all; method: immunoSEQ multiplex PCR. The sample contains 150,000 to 200,000 clones, under 80% of which appear only once. V usage is TRBV18 and J usage is TRBJ2-7; no clear D gene. The sequenced sample consisted of PBMCs. The clonotype was recovered from a man aged 35 to 55 in good health and CMV-seronegative. CDR3 bases: TGTGCCAGCTCACCACCATCCGATCCCCCTAGCTCCTACGAGCAGTACTTC. The encoded protein is CASSPPSDPPSSYEQYF.